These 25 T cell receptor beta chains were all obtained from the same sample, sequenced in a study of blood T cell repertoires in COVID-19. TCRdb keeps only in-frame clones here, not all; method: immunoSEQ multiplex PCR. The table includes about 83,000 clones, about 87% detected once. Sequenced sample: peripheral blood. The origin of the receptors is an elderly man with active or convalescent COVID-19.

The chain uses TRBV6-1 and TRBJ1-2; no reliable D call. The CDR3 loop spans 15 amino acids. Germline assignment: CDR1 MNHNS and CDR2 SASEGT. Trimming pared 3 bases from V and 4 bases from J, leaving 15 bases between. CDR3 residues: CASSDGRGFSYGYTF. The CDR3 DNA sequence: TGTGCCAGCAGTGATGGCCGGGGATTTTCCTATGGCTACACCTTC.

CDR3 sequence (DNA): TGTGCCAGCAGACTAGGGACAGGGGGTAGAGTCGACGAGCAGTACGTC. As protein: CASRLGTGGRVDEQYV. The chain employs TRBV5-8 and TRBJ2-7, with TRBD1 matching over 11 bases. CDR1 and CDR2 from the germline V gene are SGHTS and YDEGEE. This CDR3 has 16 amino acids. V was clipped by 5 bases and J by 5 bases; unmatched bases: 12.

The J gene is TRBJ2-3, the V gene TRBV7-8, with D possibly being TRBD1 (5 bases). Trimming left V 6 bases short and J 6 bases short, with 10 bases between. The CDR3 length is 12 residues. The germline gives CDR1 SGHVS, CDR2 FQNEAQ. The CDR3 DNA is TGTGCCAGCAGTCAGGGTCGCGATACGCAGTATTTT. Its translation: CASSQGRDTQYF.

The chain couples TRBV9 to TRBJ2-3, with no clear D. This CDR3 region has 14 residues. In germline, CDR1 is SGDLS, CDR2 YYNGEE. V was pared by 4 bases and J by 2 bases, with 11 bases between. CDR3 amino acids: CASSPTANTDTQYF. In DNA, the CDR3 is TGTGCCAGCAGCCCCACAGCAAACACAGATACGCAGTATTTT.

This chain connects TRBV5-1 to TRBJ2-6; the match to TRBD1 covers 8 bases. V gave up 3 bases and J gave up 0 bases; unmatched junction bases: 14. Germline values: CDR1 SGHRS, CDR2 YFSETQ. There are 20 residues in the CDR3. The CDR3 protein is CASSSARTGNPRSGANVLTF. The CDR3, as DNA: TGCGCCAGCAGCTCAGCCCGGACAGGGAACCCCCGCTCTGGGGCCAACGTCCTGACTTTC.

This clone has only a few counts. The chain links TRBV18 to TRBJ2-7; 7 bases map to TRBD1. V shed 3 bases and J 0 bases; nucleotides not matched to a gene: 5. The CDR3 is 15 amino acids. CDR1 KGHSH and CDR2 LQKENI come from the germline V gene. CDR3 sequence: CASSPGQASSYEQYV. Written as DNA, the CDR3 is TGTGCCAGCTCACCCGGACAGGCGAGCTCCTACGAGCAGTACGTC.

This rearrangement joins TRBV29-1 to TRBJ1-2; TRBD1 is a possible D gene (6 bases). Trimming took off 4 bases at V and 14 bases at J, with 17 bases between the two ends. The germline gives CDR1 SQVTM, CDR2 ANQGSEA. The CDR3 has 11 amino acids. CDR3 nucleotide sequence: TGCAGCGTTGGATTGGACAGCCTTCTAACCTTC. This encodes CSVGLDSLLTF.

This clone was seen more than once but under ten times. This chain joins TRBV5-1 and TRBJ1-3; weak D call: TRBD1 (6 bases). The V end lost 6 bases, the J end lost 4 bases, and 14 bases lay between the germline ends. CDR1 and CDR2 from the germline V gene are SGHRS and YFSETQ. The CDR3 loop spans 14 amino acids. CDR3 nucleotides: TGCGCCAGCAACGCCGGGACACCAGGAAACACCATATATTTT. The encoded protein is CASNAGTPGNTIYF.

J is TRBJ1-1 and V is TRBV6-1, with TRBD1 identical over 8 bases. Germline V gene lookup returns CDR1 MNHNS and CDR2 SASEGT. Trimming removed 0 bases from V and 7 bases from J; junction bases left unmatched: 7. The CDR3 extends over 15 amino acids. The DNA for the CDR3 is TGTGCCAGCAGTGAAGCCAGGACAGGGACGGTTGAAGCTTTCTTT. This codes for CASSEARTGTVEAFF.

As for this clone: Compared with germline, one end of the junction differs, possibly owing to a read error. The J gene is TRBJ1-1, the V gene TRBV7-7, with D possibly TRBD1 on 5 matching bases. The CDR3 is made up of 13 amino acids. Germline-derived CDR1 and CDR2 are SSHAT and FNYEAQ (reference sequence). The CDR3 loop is CASSSQENTEAFF. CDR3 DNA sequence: TGTGCTAGCAGCTCACAGGAGAACACTGAAGCTTTCTTT.

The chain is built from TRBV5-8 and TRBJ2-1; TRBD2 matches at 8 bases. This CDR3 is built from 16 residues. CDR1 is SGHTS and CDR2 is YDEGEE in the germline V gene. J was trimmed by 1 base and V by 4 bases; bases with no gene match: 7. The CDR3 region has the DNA TGTGCCAGCAGCGGGGGGTTAGCGGGGTCCTACAATGAGCAGTTCTTC. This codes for CASSGGLAGSYNEQFF. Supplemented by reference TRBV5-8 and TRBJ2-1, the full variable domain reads EAGVTQSPTHLIKTRGQQATLRCSPISGHTSVYWYQQALGLGLQFLLWYDEGEERNRGNFPPRFSGRQFPNYSSELNVNALELEDSALYLCASSGGLAGSYNEQFFGPGTRLTVL.

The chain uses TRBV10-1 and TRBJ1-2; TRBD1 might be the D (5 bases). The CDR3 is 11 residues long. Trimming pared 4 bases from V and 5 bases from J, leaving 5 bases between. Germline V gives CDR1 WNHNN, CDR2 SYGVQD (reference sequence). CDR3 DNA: TGCGCCAGCAGTGCAGGGTATGGCTACACCTTC. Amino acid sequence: CASSAGYGYTF.

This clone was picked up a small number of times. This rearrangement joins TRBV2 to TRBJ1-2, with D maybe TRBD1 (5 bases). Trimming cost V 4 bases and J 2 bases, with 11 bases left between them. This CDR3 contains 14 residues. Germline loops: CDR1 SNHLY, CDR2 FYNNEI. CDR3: CASSGRGGNYGYTF. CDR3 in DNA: TGTGCCAGCAGTGGCCGCGGGGGAAACTATGGCTACACCTTC. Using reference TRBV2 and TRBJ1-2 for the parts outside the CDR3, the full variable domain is EPEVTQTPSHQVTQMGQEVILRCVPISNHLYFYWYRQILGQKVEFLVSFYNNEISEKSEIFDDQFSVERPDGSNFTLKIRSTKLEDSAMYFCASSGRGGNYGYTFGSGTRLTVV.

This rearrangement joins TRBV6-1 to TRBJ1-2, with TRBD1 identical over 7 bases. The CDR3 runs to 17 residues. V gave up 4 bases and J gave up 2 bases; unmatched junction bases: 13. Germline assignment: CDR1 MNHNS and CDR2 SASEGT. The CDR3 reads CASSVVIPGQINYGYTF. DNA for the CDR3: TGTGCCAGCAGTGTGGTGATACCGGGACAGATAAACTATGGCTACACCTTC.

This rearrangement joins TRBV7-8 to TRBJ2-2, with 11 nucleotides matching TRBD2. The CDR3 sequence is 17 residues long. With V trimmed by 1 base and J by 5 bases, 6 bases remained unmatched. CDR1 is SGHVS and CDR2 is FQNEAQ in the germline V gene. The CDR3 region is CASSLGLAGGRTGELFF. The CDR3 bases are TGTGCCAGCAGCTTAGGGCTAGCGGGAGGTCGGACCGGGGAGCTGTTTTTT.

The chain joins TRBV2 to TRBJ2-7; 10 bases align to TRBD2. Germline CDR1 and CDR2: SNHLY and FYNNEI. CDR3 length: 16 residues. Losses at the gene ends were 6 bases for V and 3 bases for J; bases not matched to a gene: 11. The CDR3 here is CASSDRSGGAFYEQYV. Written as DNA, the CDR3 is TGTGCCAGCAGCGATCGAAGCGGGGGGGCCTTCTACGAGCAGTACGTC.

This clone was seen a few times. For the CDR3, the DNA is TGCGCCAGCAGCCAGAATGGGGCGTATAATGAAAAACTGTTTTTT. This encodes CASSQNGAYNEKLFF. The chain joins TRBV5-1 to TRBJ1-4; D may be TRBD1 (5 bases). The germline V gene encodes CDR1 SGHRS and CDR2 YFSETQ. CDR3 length equals 15 residues. V was clipped by 4 bases and J by 4 bases, with 14 bases between them.

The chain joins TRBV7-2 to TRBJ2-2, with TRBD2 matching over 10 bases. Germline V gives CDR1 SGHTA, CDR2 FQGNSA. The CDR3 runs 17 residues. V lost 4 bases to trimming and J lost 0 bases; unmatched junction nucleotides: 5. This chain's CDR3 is CASSSPSGGPNTGELFF. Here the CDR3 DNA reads TGTGCCAGCAGCTCCCCTAGCGGGGGTCCGAACACCGGGGAGCTGTTTTTT.

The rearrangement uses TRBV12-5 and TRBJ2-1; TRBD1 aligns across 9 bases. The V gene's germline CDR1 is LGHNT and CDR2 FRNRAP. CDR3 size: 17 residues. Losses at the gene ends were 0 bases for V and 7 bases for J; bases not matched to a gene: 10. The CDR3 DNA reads TGTGCTAGTGGTTTGGTAGGGTTCGTAGACAGGGGGAATGAGCAGTTCTTC. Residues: CASGLVGFVDRGNEQFF.

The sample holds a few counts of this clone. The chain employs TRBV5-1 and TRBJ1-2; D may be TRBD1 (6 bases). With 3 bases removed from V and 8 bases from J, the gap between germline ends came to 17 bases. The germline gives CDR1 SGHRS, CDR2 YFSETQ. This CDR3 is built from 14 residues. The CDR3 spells CASSSSGAPLGYTF. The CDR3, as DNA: TGCGCCAGCAGCTCCTCAGGGGCTCCTTTAGGCTACACCTTC.

CDR3 amino acids: CATSDPYRSSYNEQFF. The CDR3 DNA sequence: TGTGCCACCAGTGACCCTTACAGGAGCTCCTACAATGAGCAGTTCTTC. This rearrangement joins TRBV24-1 to TRBJ2-1, with a tentative D call TRBD1 (5 bases). The germline gives CDR1 KGHDR, CDR2 SFDVKD. Trimming cost V 4 bases and J 0 bases, with 12 bases left between them. This CDR3 has 16 amino acids.

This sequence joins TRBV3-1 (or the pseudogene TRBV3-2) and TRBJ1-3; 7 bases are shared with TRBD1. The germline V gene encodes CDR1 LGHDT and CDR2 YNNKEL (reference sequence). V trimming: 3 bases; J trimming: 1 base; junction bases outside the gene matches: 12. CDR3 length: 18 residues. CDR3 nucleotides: TGTGCCAGCAGCCATCACGCGGGACAGAGAGCTTCTGGAAACACCATATATTTT. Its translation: CASSHHAGQRASGNTIYF.

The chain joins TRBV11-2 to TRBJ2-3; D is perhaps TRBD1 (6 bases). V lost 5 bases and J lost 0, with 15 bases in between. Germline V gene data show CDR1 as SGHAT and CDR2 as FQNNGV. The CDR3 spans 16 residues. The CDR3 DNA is TGTGCCAGCAGCCCAAACCAGGGGATAAGCACAGATACGCAGTATTTT. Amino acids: CASSPNQGISTDTQYF. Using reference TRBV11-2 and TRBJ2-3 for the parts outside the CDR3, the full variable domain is EAGVAQSPRYKIIEKRQSVAFWCNPISGHATLYWYQQILGQGPKLLIQFQNNGVVDDSQLPKDRFSAERLKGVDSTLKIQPAKLEDSAVYLCASSPNQGISTDTQYFGPGTRLTVL.

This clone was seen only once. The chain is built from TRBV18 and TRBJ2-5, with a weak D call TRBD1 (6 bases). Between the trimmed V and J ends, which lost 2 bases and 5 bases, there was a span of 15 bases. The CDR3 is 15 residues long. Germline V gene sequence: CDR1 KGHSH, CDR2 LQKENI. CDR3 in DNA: TGTGCCAGCTCACCAAGAATGGGGGCTGGGGAGACCCAGTACTTC. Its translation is CASSPRMGAGETQYF.

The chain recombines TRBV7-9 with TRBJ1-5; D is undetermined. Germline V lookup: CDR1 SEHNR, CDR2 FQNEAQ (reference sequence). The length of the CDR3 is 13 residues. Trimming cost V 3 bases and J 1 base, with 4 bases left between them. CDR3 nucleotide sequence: TGTGCCAGCAGCTTCGAGAGCAATCAGCCCCAGCATTTT. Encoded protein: CASSFESNQPQHF.